These 9 T cell receptor beta chains share one sample of origin, sequenced in a study of cytomegalovirus exposure and HLA in healthy donors. PCR involved 60 Vbeta and 13 Jbeta primers. TCRdb's table, derived via immunoSEQ multiplex PCR, lists solely in-frame clones and lacks some. This sample yields over 120,000 clones, of which approximately 84% are seen a single time; roughly 9.7% belongs to the top ten. What was sequenced was PBMCs. These receptors came from a woman between 55 and 75 years old in good health and CMV-seropositive.

The CDR3 loop is CSVSSSGEKLFF. The CDR3 coding sequence is TGCAGCGTATCAAGCAGCGGCGAAAAACTGTTTTTT. V is TRBV29-1 and J is TRBJ1-4, with D uncertain. Germline V gene sequence: CDR1 SQVTM, CDR2 ANQGSEA. The CDR3 extends over 12 amino acids. Trimming cost V 6 bases and J 8 bases, with 13 bases left between them.

In its sample, this clone was seen a few times. The chain has TRBV18 and TRBJ2-5; D remains unclear. The V gene's germline CDR1 is KGHSH and CDR2 LQKENI. The CDR3 consists of 12 residues. V was shortened by 5 bases and J by 4 bases, with 8 bases between the two germline ends. DNA for the CDR3: TGTGCCAGCTCATTGGCCCGAGAGACCCAGTACTTC. Protein sequence: CASSLARETQYF.

This clone has just one count. The V gene is TRBV6-4, the J gene TRBJ2-1, with TRBD1 matching 8 bases. The CDR3 sequence is 13 residues long. V shed 4 bases and J 9 bases; nucleotides not matched to a gene: 5. Germline V gene sequence: CDR1 MRHNA, CDR2 SNTAGT. The CDR3 bases are TGTGCCAGCAGTGCGGACAGGGATGTTGAGCAGTTCTTC. This sequence encodes CASSADRDVEQFF.

This chain links TRBV27 with TRBJ2-2, with 8 bases aligning to TRBD1. V lost 4 bases, J lost 0 bases, and 4 bases stayed unmatched. This CDR3 is built from 16 residues. CDR1 MNHEY and CDR2 SMNVEV come from the germline V gene (reference sequence). CDR3 protein: CASSSGQGSNTGELFF. CDR3 DNA: TGTGCCAGCAGTTCAGGACAGGGTTCGAACACCGGGGAGCTGTTTTTT.

CDR3 region: CASSYRTGLGTDTQYF. The CDR3 bases are TGTGCCAGCAGTTACCGGACAGGGCTGGGCACAGATACGCAGTATTTT. This chain connects TRBV6-5 to TRBJ2-3; 8 bases match TRBD1. The CDR3 covers 16 residues. Germline V gene sequence: CDR1 MNHEY, CDR2 SVGAGI. With V trimmed by 2 bases and J by 1 base, 5 bases remained unmatched.

J is TRBJ2-4 and V is TRBV30, with D perhaps matching TRBD2 (8 bases). Germline values: CDR1 GTSNPN, CDR2 SVGIG (reference sequence). This CDR3 comprises 15 residues. V lost 2 bases and J lost 6, with 17 bases in between. The CDR3 reads CAWSRGGTVSNIQYF. For the CDR3, the DNA is TGTGCCTGGAGTCGGGGGGGGACAGTGTCAAACATTCAGTACTTC.

This clone was observed once. V is TRBV28 and J is TRBJ1-6; 7 nucleotides match TRBD1. CDR1 is MDHEN, CDR2 SYDVKM, per germline. The CDR3 covers 14 residues. Unmatched junction bases numbered 9, after V lost 7 bases and J lost 9 bases. As DNA, the CDR3 is TGTGCCAGCAATGACCGGGACAGAATTTCACCCCTCCACTTT. Amino acids: CASNDRDRISPLHF.

This clone was detected a few times. The gene calls are TRBV6-6 and TRBJ1-5; 7 bases line up with TRBD1. The CDR3 runs to 14 residues. V shed 5 bases, J shed 4 bases, and the junction held 5 bases outside the gene matches. Germline CDR1 reads MNHNY; CDR2 reads SVGAGI (reference sequence). As DNA, the CDR3 is TGTGCCAGCAGTCCCGCAGGGGGGAATCAGCCCCAGCATTTT. Its protein product is CASSPAGGNQPQHF.

The rearrangement joins TRBV9 to TRBJ2-1; weak D call: TRBD2 (8 bases). CDR1 SGDLS and CDR2 YYNGEE come from the germline V gene. The V gene lost 0 bases and the J gene lost 9 bases, with 19 bases spanning the gap. The CDR3 consists of 16 residues. CDR3 DNA sequence: TGTGCCAGCAGCGTAGCTACGGGACTAGGGGGCTTTGAGCAGTTCTTC. Translating gives CASSVATGLGGFEQFF. Looking up the rest from reference TRBV9 and TRBJ2-1 gives the full variable domain: DSGVTQTPKHLITATGQRVTLRCSPRSGDLSVYWYQQSLDQGLQFLIQYYNGEERAKGNILERFSAQQFPDLHSELNLSSLELGDSALYFCASSVATGLGGFEQFFGPGTRLTVL.